These 11 T cell receptor beta chains were all obtained from the same sample, sequenced in a study of cytomegalovirus exposure and HLA in healthy donors. PCR used 60 Vbeta primers and 13 Jbeta primers. The table came from immunoSEQ multiplex PCR; TCRdb's copy has only in-frame clones and leaves some out. There are some 110,000 clones in the sample; 70% occur only once, and approximately 9% lies in the top ten. Input material: PBMCs. The receptors here all came from a man aged 25-45 years in good health and CMV-seropositive.

This chain joins TRBV28 and TRBJ2-6; maybe TRBD1 (6 bases). The CDR3 contains 16 residues. CDR1 MDHEN and CDR2 SYDVKM come from the germline V gene. The V end was cut by 5 bases, the J end by 1 base, with 12 bases between. The CDR3 protein is CASSLIQGSGANVLTF. CDR3 bases: TGTGCCAGCAGTCTTATACAGGGATCTGGGGCCAACGTCCTGACTTTC.

The rearrangement uses TRBV20-1 and TRBJ1-6, with TRBD1 as a possible D gene (5 bases). The germline V and J ends were trimmed by 5 bases and 14 bases, with 13 bases remaining between them. CDR1 is DFQATT, CDR2 SNEGSKA, per germline (reference sequence). This CDR3 has 11 amino acids. The CDR3 DNA is TGCAGTGCTGGATCTACAGGAACCCTCCACTTT. Its protein is CSAGSTGTLHF.

The chain carries TRBV11-2 and TRBJ2-3, with 7 bases identical to TRBD1. Germline trimming cut 5 bases from V and 2 bases from J; bases unmatched to any gene: 10. The CDR3 runs 16 residues. Germline CDR1 and CDR2: SGHAT and FQNNGV. The CDR3 coding sequence is TGTGCCAGCAGCCTAACTCGACAGGGCCCCACAGATACGCAGTATTTT. This sequence encodes CASSLTRQGPTDTQYF.

This clone appeared once. This chain links TRBV7-2 with TRBJ2-5, with D tentatively TRBD2 (6 bases). CDR3 length equals 15 residues. V lost 7 bases and J lost 0, with 15 bases in between. Germline CDR1 SGHTA, CDR2 FQGNSA. The DNA for the CDR3 is TGTGCCAGCACCCGACTCGCGGGGTACCAAGAGACCCAGTACTTC. Translation: CASTRLAGYQETQYF.

The chain employs TRBV29-1 and TRBJ2-2; D unclear. Trimming stripped 7 bases from V and 0 bases from J, with 9 bases between. The CDR3 is made up of 13 amino acids. Germline CDR1 and CDR2: SQVTM and ANQGSEA. CDR3 sequence: CSARSANTGELFF. The DNA of the CDR3 is TGCAGCGCTAGGTCGGCGAACACCGGGGAGCTGTTTTTT.

On this clone itself: One end of the junction does not line up with germline, which may come from a read error. The chain combines TRBV25-1 with TRBJ2-7; D gene uncertain. The CDR3 consists of 12 residues. Looked up from germline, CDR1 is MGHDK and CDR2 is SYGVNS. CDR3 region: CASSELGYQQYF. The DNA for the CDR3 is TGTGCCAGCAGTGAACTGGGCTACCAGCAGTACTTC.

This clone was recorded a few times. V usage is TRBV27 and J usage is TRBJ1-6; D is ambiguous. V lost 8 bases to trimming and J lost 4 bases, with 15 bases between them. The length of the CDR3 is 15 residues. The germline V gene encodes CDR1 MNHEY and CDR2 SMNVEV (reference sequence). CDR3 in amino acids: CASGREDSYNSPLHF. The CDR3 bases are TGTGCCAGCGGTAGGGAGGACTCGTATAATTCACCCCTCCACTTT.

In DNA, the CDR3 is TGTGCCAGCAACGTCGGTCAGGGGCCTCTCTATGGCTACACCTTC. This gives the protein CASNVGQGPLYGYTF. This chain connects TRBV28 to TRBJ1-2; perhaps TRBD1 as D (6 bases). From germline, CDR1 is MDHEN and CDR2 SYDVKM. V was clipped by 7 bases and J by 4 bases, with 19 bases between them. The CDR3 is 15 residues long.

This clone appeared a single time. The chain joins TRBV7-3 to TRBJ1-2; 12 positions agree with TRBD1. The CDR3 consists of 17 residues. The junction had 11 bases not matched to a gene; V was cut back by 1 base and J by 8 bases. Germline values: CDR1 SGHTA, CDR2 FQGTGA. DNA of the CDR3: TGTGCCAGCAGCTTAAACCACGGGACAGGGGGCGCGGGGGGCTACACCTTC. Encoded protein: CASSLNHGTGGAGGYTF. Using reference TRBV7-3 and TRBJ1-2 for the parts outside the CDR3, the full variable domain is GAGVSQTPSNKVTEKGKYVELRCDPISGHTALYWYRQSLGQGPEFLIYFQGTGAADDSGLPNDRFFAVRPEGSVSTLKIQRTERGDSAVYLCASSLNHGTGGAGGYTFGSGTRLTVV.

V and J are TRBV4-1 and TRBJ1-2; 8 bases align to TRBD1. V lost 6 bases to trimming and J lost 8 bases; unmatched junction nucleotides: 11. This CDR3 comprises 14 residues. CDR1 and CDR2 (germline): MGHRA, YSYEKL. CDR3 in DNA: TGCGCCAGCAGACCTGACAGGGGAGGAGGGGGCTACACCTTC. As protein: CASRPDRGGGGYTF.

The chain combines TRBV27 with TRBJ2-7; 9 nucleotides align to TRBD1. Germline lookup yields CDR1 MNHEY and CDR2 SMNVEV (reference sequence). The CDR3 is made up of 15 amino acids. V was clipped by 3 bases and J by 2 bases; unmatched bases: 5. CDR3 coding DNA: TGTGCCAGCAGTTTGACGGGACAGGGCCCCTACGAGCAGTACTTC. This gives the protein CASSLTGQGPYEQYF.